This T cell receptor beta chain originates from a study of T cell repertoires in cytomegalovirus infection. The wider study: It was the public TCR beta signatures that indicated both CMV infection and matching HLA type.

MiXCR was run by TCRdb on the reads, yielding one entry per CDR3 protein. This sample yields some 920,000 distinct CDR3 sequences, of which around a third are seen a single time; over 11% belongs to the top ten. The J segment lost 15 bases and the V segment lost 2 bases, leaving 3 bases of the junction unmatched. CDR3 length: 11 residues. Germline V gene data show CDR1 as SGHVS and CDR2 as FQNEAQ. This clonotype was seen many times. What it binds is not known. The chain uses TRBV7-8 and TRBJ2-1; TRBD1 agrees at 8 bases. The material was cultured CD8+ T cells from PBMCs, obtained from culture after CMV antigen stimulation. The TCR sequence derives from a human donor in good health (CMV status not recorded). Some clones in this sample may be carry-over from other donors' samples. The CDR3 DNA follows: TGTGCCAGCAGCTTACAGGACAGGGTGTTCTTC. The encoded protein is CASSLQDRVFF.